A single sample is the source of the 25 T cell receptor beta chains below, sequenced in a study of OX40 agonist ivuxolimab in advanced cancers. TCRdb's table, derived via immunoSEQ multiplex PCR, lists solely in-frame clones and lacks some. In the table there are 74,000 or so clones, less than 95% of which are singletons. The specimen comprised CD4+ or CD8+ T cells sorted from blood, sampled in a trial of the OX40 agonist ivuxolimab. The receptors were gathered from an adult with an advanced solid tumor such as melanoma, head and neck, liver or kidney cancer.

CDR3 in DNA: TGTGCCAGCAGCTTAGCGATATATCGGGGGGGGACCCAGTACTTC. Amino acid sequence: CASSLAIYRGGTQYF. The V and J genes are TRBV7-8 and TRBJ2-5, with 8 bases that match TRBD2. The J segment lost 7 bases and the V segment lost 0 bases, leaving 7 bases of the junction unmatched. The CDR3 consists of 15 residues. The germline V gene encodes CDR1 SGHVS and CDR2 FQNEAQ.

V is TRBV5-5 and J is TRBJ1-5; maybe TRBD1 (5 bases). CDR1 and CDR2 from the germline V gene are SGHKS and YYEKEE (reference sequence). V was cut by 0 bases and J by 5 bases, with 12 bases left in between. The CDR3 runs to 15 residues. The CDR3 DNA reads TGTGCCAGCAGCTTGGTTGGGGACGGAGATCAGCCCCAGCATTTT. This codes for CASSLVGDGDQPQHF.

The chain joins TRBV29-1 to TRBJ1-1; TRBD1 aligns across 7 bases. V shed 4 bases and J 1 base; nucleotides not matched to a gene: 6. The CDR3 extends over 14 amino acids. Per the germline V gene, CDR1 is SQVTM and CDR2 is ANQGSEA. This CDR3 is CSVGAGGPNTEAFF. In nucleotides, the CDR3 is TGCAGCGTTGGGGCAGGGGGTCCGAACACTGAAGCTTTCTTT.

The CDR3 bases are TGCGCCAGCAGCGCAGGGTCTGGGTTGAACACTGAAGCTTTCTTT. This gives the protein CASSAGSGLNTEAFF. The chain recombines TRBV5-1 with TRBJ1-1, with D perhaps TRBD1 (5 bases). The V end lost 4 bases, the J end lost 0 bases, and 13 bases lay between the germline ends. Germline values: CDR1 SGHRS, CDR2 YFSETQ. This CDR3 contains 15 residues.

The chain joins TRBV27 to TRBJ1-6, with D unclear. Germline CDR1 reads MNHEY; CDR2 reads SMNVEV (reference sequence). This CDR3 region has 15 residues. V lost 6 bases and J 0 bases, leaving 9 bases between the germline ends. CDR3 sequence (DNA): TGTGCCAGCAGGATGGGAGGCTCCTATAATTCACCCCTCCACTTT. It translates to CASRMGGSYNSPLHF.

The rearrangement links TRBV6-5 to TRBJ2-2; D gene uncertain. The CDR3 consists of 12 residues. Germline values: CDR1 MNHEY, CDR2 SVGAGI. V lost 8 bases and J lost 1, with 5 bases in between. The CDR3 sequence: CASVENTGELFF. In nucleotides, the CDR3 is TGTGCCAGCGTAGAGAACACCGGGGAGCTGTTTTTT.

The V gene is TRBV14, the J gene TRBJ1-2, with D tentatively TRBD1 (5 bases). The CDR3 length is 14 residues. Trimming took off 4 bases at V and 6 bases at J, with 15 bases between the two ends. The germline CDR1 and CDR2 sequences are SGHDN and FVKESK. CDR3 residues: CASSRTQGGDGYTF. The CDR3 DNA sequence: TGTGCCAGCAGCCGGACTCAGGGAGGGGATGGCTACACCTTC.

This clone has just one count. The rearrangement uses TRBV28 and TRBJ2-3; D not resolved. This CDR3 region has 13 residues. Germline V gene sequence: CDR1 MDHEN, CDR2 SYDVKM. Trimming removed 8 bases from V and 6 bases from J, with 15 bases in between. The DNA of the CDR3 is TGTGCCAGCGGGCACGGGCGCAGGGATACGCAGTATTTT. Translated, it gives CASGHGRRDTQYF.

V usage is TRBV7-2 and J usage is TRBJ2-2, with D uncertain. This CDR3 is built from 15 residues. Germline CDR1 is SGHTA and CDR2 is FQGNSA. The V end was cut by 1 base, the J end by 6 bases, with 12 bases between. This CDR3 is CASSLGAAEAGELFF. As DNA, the CDR3 is TGTGCCAGCAGCTTAGGGGCGGCCGAGGCCGGGGAGCTGTTTTTT.

V usage is TRBV11-2 and J usage is TRBJ2-7; 7 nucleotides agree with TRBD1. Trimming took 4 bases from V and 6 from J; bases not matched to a gene: 12. The length of the CDR3 is 15 residues. Germline V gene lookup returns CDR1 SGHAT and CDR2 FQNNGV. The CDR3 region has the DNA TGTGCCAGCAGCTCCCAATCAACAGGGGTGGGCGAGCAGTACTTC. Protein product: CASSSQSTGVGEQYF.

The V gene is TRBV7-9, the J gene TRBJ2-2; D not resolved. The CDR3 is 14 amino acids. Germline V CDR1 and CDR2: SEHNR, FQNEAQ (reference sequence). Deletions cut 7 bases from V and 3 bases from J, with 12 bases between. CDR3 sequence: CASTPGLHTGELFF. The CDR3 DNA reads TGTGCCAGCACCCCTGGGCTCCACACCGGGGAGCTGTTTTTT.

The rearrangement joins TRBV6-1 to TRBJ1-6; TRBD1 matches at 8 bases. Trimming cost V 1 base and J 8 bases; bases outside gene matches: 10. Germline V lookup: CDR1 MNHNS, CDR2 SASEGT. This CDR3 has 17 amino acids. The CDR3 DNA sequence: TGTGCCAGCAGTGAAGGAAATGGACAGGGAATCCATTCACCCCTCCACTTT. Translated, it gives CASSEGNGQGIHSPLHF.

This chain joins TRBV7-2 and TRBJ2-7, with 12 bases identical to TRBD2. This CDR3 contains 14 residues. Per the germline V gene, CDR1 is SGHTA and CDR2 is FQGNSA. The junction had 6 bases not matched to a gene; V was cut back by 4 bases and J by 8 bases. CDR3 DNA sequence: TGTGCCAGCAGCTCCGGACTAGCGGGATCCAAGCAGTACTTC. Protein sequence: CASSSGLAGSKQYF.

V is TRBV30 and J is TRBJ1-2; D possibly corresponds to TRBD1 (5 bases). The germline CDR1 and CDR2 sequences are GTSNPN and SVGIG (reference sequence). V was clipped by 6 bases and J by 4 bases, with 15 bases between them. The CDR3 loop spans 13 amino acids. The CDR3 here is CACQNRGSYGYTF. The DNA for the CDR3 is TGTGCCTGTCAAAATAGGGGTAGCTATGGCTACACCTTC.

The chain combines TRBV5-4 with TRBJ2-1; D tentatively reads TRBD1 or TRBD2 (5 bases each). Germline CDR1 is SGHNT and CDR2 is YYREEE (reference sequence). The V end was cut by 10 bases, the J end by 2 bases, with 19 bases between. This CDR3 has 15 residues. The CDR3: CACHEDSGPYNEQFF. For the CDR3, the DNA is TGTGCCTGCCACGAAGACAGCGGTCCCTACAATGAGCAGTTCTTC.

This clone appeared once. The V gene is TRBV5-4, the J gene TRBJ2-3, with a weak D call TRBD2 (5 bases). Trimming stripped 1 base from V and 2 bases from J, with 17 bases between. The CDR3 extends over 17 amino acids. Per the germline V gene, CDR1 is SGHNT and CDR2 is YYREEE (reference sequence). CDR3: CASSLRNRGSYTDTQYF. CDR3 sequence (DNA): TGTGCCAGCAGCTTGAGAAACCGGGGTTCATACACAGATACGCAGTATTTT.

The rearrangement joins TRBV9 to TRBJ2-7, with D hard to call. The CDR3 contains 15 residues. Germline loops: CDR1 SGDLS, CDR2 YYNGEE. V dropped 0 bases and J dropped 2 bases, with 12 bases sitting between them. For the CDR3, the DNA is TGTGCCAGCAGCGTAGGTGGAGCTCCAACCTACGAGCAGTACTTC. The encoded protein is CASSVGGAPTYEQYF.

The chain carries TRBV28 and TRBJ1-6, with D possibly matching TRBD1 (6 bases). Between the trimmed V and J ends, which lost 1 base and 10 bases, there was a span of 14 bases. This CDR3 region has 15 residues. Germline V gives CDR1 MDHEN, CDR2 SYDVKM. The CDR3 nucleotides read TGTGCCAGCAGTTTATATCGGGGAGGGGGATCACCCCTCCACTTT. Translated, it gives CASSLYRGGGSPLHF.

V and J are TRBV11-3 and TRBJ2-1; the match to TRBD2 covers 8 bases. This CDR3 spans 14 amino acids. With 1 base clipped from V and 10 bases from J, the junction kept 6 bases outside the gene matches. Germline CDR1 is SGHNT and CDR2 is YENEEA. The CDR3 DNA is TGTGCCAGCAGCTTAGCAGCGGGAGTGGACGAGCAGTTCTTC. Translation gives CASSLAAGVDEQFF. The full variable domain, with the rest looked up from reference TRBV11-3 and TRBJ2-1, is EAGVVQSPRYKIIEKKQPVAFWCNPISGHNTLYWYLQNLGQGPELLIRYENEEAVDDSQLPKDRFSAERLKGVDSTLKIQPAELGDSAVYLCASSLAAGVDEQFFGPGTRLTVL.

The chain couples TRBV4-1 to TRBJ2-3; 9 positions agree with TRBD2. The CDR3 consists of 15 residues. Germline CDR1 and CDR2: MGHRA and YSYEKL. After removal of 2 bases from V and 4 bases from J, the junction contained 4 bases not matched to a gene. The CDR3 protein is CASSQWGLAPDTQYF. CDR3 sequence (DNA): TGCGCCAGCAGCCAATGGGGACTAGCTCCAGATACGCAGTATTTT.

The chain carries TRBV4-1 and TRBJ2-3, with a weak D call TRBD2 (6 bases). The CDR3 loop spans 18 amino acids. The germline CDR1 and CDR2 sequences are MGHRA and YSYEKL. V lost 2 bases and J 5 bases, leaving 23 bases between the germline ends. CDR3 loop: CASSQRLIAEYNKDTQYF. In DNA form, the CDR3 reads TGCGCCAGCAGCCAACGACTCATAGCGGAATATAACAAAGATACGCAGTATTTT.

This chain uses TRBV28 with TRBJ1-1; 8 nucleotides agree with TRBD1. In germline, CDR1 is MDHEN, CDR2 SYDVKM. The V gene end was trimmed by 6 bases and the J gene end by 5 bases; junction bases not matched to a gene: 8. This CDR3 has 14 amino acids. The CDR3 loop is CASSRDTGGTEAFF. CDR3 nucleotide sequence: TGTGCCAGCAGCCGAGACACAGGGGGAACTGAAGCTTTCTTT. Full variable domain (missing parts from reference TRBV28 and TRBJ1-1): DVKVTQSSRYLVKRTGEKVFLECVQDMDHENMFWYRQDPGLGLRLIYFSYDVKMKEKGDIPEGYSVSREKKERFSLILESASTNQTSMYLCASSRDTGGTEAFFGQGTRLTVV.

With respect to this clone: The same CDR3 arises from other DNA sequences in this sample as well. This chain uses TRBV5-1 with TRBJ2-1; weak D call: TRBD2 (6 bases). The CDR3 loop spans 15 amino acids. The V end was cut by 0 bases, the J end by 0 bases, with 7 bases between. Germline V CDR1 and CDR2: SGHRS, YFSETQ. CDR3 DNA: TGCGCCAGCAGCTTGGGCGGGATCTCCTACAATGAGCAGTTCTTC. It encodes CASSLGGISYNEQFF. Full variable domain (missing parts from reference TRBV5-1 and TRBJ2-1): KAGVTQTPRYLIKTRGQQVTLSCSPISGHRSVSWYQQTPGQGLQFLFEYFSETQRNKGNFPGRFSGRQFSNSRSEMNVSTLELGDSALYLCASSLGGISYNEQFFGPGTRLTVL.

The rearrangement uses TRBV11-2 and TRBJ1-2; a weak D match, TRBD1 (5 bases). Germline CDR1 reads SGHAT; CDR2 reads FQNNGV. V was clipped by 4 bases and J by 3 bases, with 9 bases between them. The CDR3 extends over 13 amino acids. CDR3 bases: TGTGCCAGCAGCTGGCAACAGGACTATGGCTACACCTTC. It specifies CASSWQQDYGYTF.

The V gene is TRBV28, the J gene TRBJ2-3; 12 positions match TRBD2. Germline CDR1 and CDR2: MDHEN and SYDVKM. V lost 3 bases and J lost 3; bases outside the gene matches: 4. CDR3 length: 16 residues. The CDR3 region is CASSLELAGGTDTQYF. The DNA for the CDR3 is TGTGCCAGCAGTTTGGAACTAGCGGGAGGAACAGATACGCAGTATTTT.